This is a list of T cell receptor beta chains from one sample in a study of OX40 agonist ivuxolimab in advanced cancers. This table comes from immunoSEQ multiplex PCR, and its TCRdb copy is limited to in-frame clones, with some not included. The data contain almost 70,000 clones, approximately 91% of them seen just once; the ten biggest clones take up less than 0.3%. Sequences were derived from CD4+ or CD8+ T cells sorted from blood, sampled in a trial of the OX40 agonist ivuxolimab. The receptors originated from an adult with an advanced solid tumor such as melanoma, head and neck, liver or kidney cancer. The CDR3 runs from the conserved cysteine through the conserved F or W. D genes are given only for firm matches. For some rows the clone size is stated as once, few or many, or as a class when expanded; others skip it.

v_call: TRBV25-1
j_call: TRBJ2-1
clone_size: .
d_call: .
cdr3_aa: CASSGGPPYNEQFF
cdr3_nt: TGTGCCAGCTCAGGGGGGCCTCCCTACAATGAGCAGTTCTTC

v_call: TRBV9
j_call: TRBJ2-7
clone_size: .
d_call: .
cdr3_aa: CASSVVESLEQYF
cdr3_nt: TGTGCCAGCAGCGTAGTCGAATCCCTCGAGCAGTACTTC

v_call: TRBV19
j_call: TRBJ1-4
clone_size: .
d_call: .
cdr3_aa: CASSITGDSRSTNEKLFF
cdr3_nt: TGTGCCAGTAGTATAACGGGAGACAGCCGCTCAACTAATGAAAAACTGTTTTTT

v_call: TRBV25-1
j_call: TRBJ2-3
clone_size: .
d_call: TRBD1
cdr3_aa: CASSKTGVGSDTQYF
cdr3_nt: TGTGCCAGCAGCAAGACAGGGGTAGGTTCAGATACGCAGTATTTT

v_call: TRBV25-1
j_call: TRBJ1-1
clone_size: .
d_call: .
cdr3_aa: CASSRTENTEAFF
cdr3_nt: TGTGCCAGCAGTCGCACAGAGAACACTGAAGCTTTCTTT

v_call: TRBV14
j_call: TRBJ2-7
clone_size: .
d_call: TRBD1
cdr3_aa: CASSQVIGTGDSYEQYF
cdr3_nt: TGTGCCAGCAGCCAAGTCATAGGGACAGGGGATTCCTACGAGCAGTACTTC

v_call: TRBV19
j_call: TRBJ2-3
clone_size: .
d_call: .
cdr3_aa: CASSIPGADTQYF
cdr3_nt: TGTGCCAGTAGTATCCCGGGAGCTGATACGCAGTATTTT

v_call: TRBV27
j_call: TRBJ2-7
clone_size: .
d_call: TRBD1
cdr3_aa: CASRPGQGAHEQYF
cdr3_nt: TGTGCCAGCAGGCCGGGACAGGGGGCCCACGAGCAGTACTTC

v_call: TRBV19
j_call: TRBJ2-1
clone_size: .
d_call: .
cdr3_aa: CASSGLDEQFF
cdr3_nt: TGTGCCAGCTCAGGGCTCGATGAGCAGTTCTTC

v_call: TRBV27
j_call: TRBJ2-5
clone_size: .
d_call: TRBD1
cdr3_aa: CASTKRRAPTGGQETQYF
cdr3_nt: TGTGCCAGCACTAAAAGAAGGGCCCCCACAGGGGGACAAGAGACCCAGTACTTC

v_call: TRBV29-1
j_call: TRBJ2-5
clone_size: .
d_call: TRBD1
cdr3_aa: CSVSRDSTVQETQYF
cdr3_nt: TGCAGCGTTAGCCGGGACAGTACTGTCCAAGAGACCCAGTACTTC

v_call: TRBV11-3
j_call: TRBJ1-1
clone_size: .
d_call: TRBD1
cdr3_aa: CASSAGQGGTEAFF
cdr3_nt: TGTGCCAGCAGCGCAGGACAGGGAGGCACTGAAGCTTTCTTT

v_call: TRBV5-4
j_call: TRBJ1-5
clone_size: .
d_call: TRBD1
cdr3_aa: CASSSADRGHQPQHF
cdr3_nt: TGTGCCAGCAGCTCTGCGGACAGGGGGCATCAGCCCCAGCATTTT

v_call: TRBV19
j_call: TRBJ1-5
clone_size: .
d_call: .
cdr3_aa: CASSTYPRRSAYSNQPQHF
cdr3_nt: TGTGCCAGTAGTACCTATCCCCGGAGGTCAGCTTATAGCAATCAGCCCCAGCATTTT

v_call: TRBV28
j_call: TRBJ1-5
clone_size: .
d_call: TRBD1
cdr3_aa: CASTLGTGGTYSNQPQHF
cdr3_nt: TGTGCCAGCACCCTAGGGACAGGGGGAACGTATAGCAATCAGCCCCAGCATTTT

v_call: TRBV5-1
j_call: TRBJ2-7
clone_size: .
d_call: TRBD2
cdr3_aa: CASSLTGGPAYEQYF
cdr3_nt: TGCGCCAGCAGCTTGACGGGAGGGCCCGCCTACGAGCAGTACTTC

v_call: TRBV5-4
j_call: TRBJ2-5
clone_size: .
d_call: .
cdr3_aa: CASSAGQQETQYF
cdr3_nt: TGTGCCAGCAGCGCGGGACAGCAAGAGACCCAGTACTTC

v_call: TRBV5-1
j_call: TRBJ1-3
clone_size: .
d_call: .
cdr3_aa: CASSLEAGSSGNTIYF
cdr3_nt: TGCGCCAGCAGCTTGGAAGCAGGGTCGAGCGGAAACACCATATATTTT

v_call: TRBV7-3
j_call: TRBJ1-1
clone_size: .
d_call: .
cdr3_aa: CASSSSGAFTEAFF
cdr3_nt: TGTGCCAGCAGCTCCAGTGGGGCCTTCACTGAAGCTTTCTTT

v_call: TRBV5-1
j_call: TRBJ1-1
clone_size: .
d_call: .
cdr3_aa: CASSLERQMNTEAFF
cdr3_nt: TGCGCCAGCAGCTTGGAGCGCCAGATGAACACTGAAGCTTTCTTT

v_call: TRBV7-8
j_call: TRBJ2-7
clone_size: .
d_call: .
cdr3_aa: CASSYPRGLSYEQYF
cdr3_nt: TGTGCCAGCAGCTACCCCCGGGGGCTCTCCTACGAGCAGTACTTC

v_call: TRBV6-4
j_call: TRBJ2-3
clone_size: .
d_call: .
cdr3_aa: CASSRTASTDTQYF
cdr3_nt: TGTGCCAGCAGTAGAACGGCTAGCACAGATACGCAGTATTTT

v_call: TRBV27
j_call: TRBJ2-5
clone_size: .
d_call: .
cdr3_aa: CASSNPAETQYF
cdr3_nt: TGTGCCAGCAGTAACCCGGCAGAGACCCAGTACTTC

v_call: TRBV19
j_call: TRBJ1-1
clone_size: .
d_call: .
cdr3_aa: CASTRPGTLRTEAFF
cdr3_nt: TGTGCCAGTACCCGACCAGGGACCCTGCGCACTGAAGCTTTCTTT

v_call: TRBV5-4
j_call: TRBJ1-2
clone_size: .
d_call: TRBD1
cdr3_aa: CASRTPLGTGNGYTF
cdr3_nt: TGTGCCAGCAGGACCCCGCTGGGGACAGGGAATGGCTACACCTTC

v_call: TRBV18
j_call: TRBJ1-1
clone_size: once
d_call: .
cdr3_aa: CASSPFPGQLNTEAFF
cdr3_nt: TGTGCCAGCTCGCCTTTTCCTGGACAGTTGAACACTGAAGCTTTCTTT

v_call: TRBV6-1
j_call: TRBJ2-7
clone_size: .
d_call: .
cdr3_aa: CASSALSRPPGYEQYF
cdr3_nt: TGTGCCAGCAGTGCTCTCTCCCGGCCACCCGGATACGAGCAGTACTTC

v_call: TRBV7-3
j_call: TRBJ1-2
clone_size: .
d_call: TRBD1
cdr3_aa: CASSLTAGGNGYTF
cdr3_nt: TGTGCCAGCAGCTTAACGGCAGGGGGAAATGGCTACACCTTC

v_call: TRBV2
j_call: TRBJ2-7
clone_size: once
d_call: .
cdr3_aa: CASIRDGAYEQYF
cdr3_nt: TGTGCCAGCATTCGGGACGGGGCCTACGAGCAGTACTTC

v_call: TRBV19
j_call: TRBJ2-7
clone_size: .
d_call: .
cdr3_aa: CASSISFGGGEQYF
cdr3_nt: TGTGCCAGTAGTATCAGTTTCGGGGGCGGCGAGCAGTACTTC

v_call: TRBV7-9
j_call: TRBJ1-4
clone_size: .
d_call: TRBD1
cdr3_aa: CASRPLPGGGETNEKLFF
cdr3_nt: TGTGCCAGCAGGCCCTTACCAGGGGGCGGGGAGACTAATGAAAAACTGTTTTTT

v_call: TRBV19
j_call: TRBJ1-2
clone_size: once
d_call: TRBD1
cdr3_aa: CASRLRGQAGYTF
cdr3_nt: TGTGCCAGTAGATTGCGGGGACAGGCTGGCTACACCTTC

v_call: TRBV9
j_call: TRBJ1-1
clone_size: few
d_call: .
cdr3_aa: CASSPQQGMNTEAFF
cdr3_nt: TGTGCCAGCAGCCCCCAGCAGGGAATGAACACTGAAGCTTTCTTT

v_call: TRBV6-5
j_call: TRBJ2-3
clone_size: .
d_call: .
cdr3_aa: CASRDHQINTQYF
cdr3_nt: TGTGCCAGCAGAGACCATCAGATAAATACGCAGTATTTT

v_call: TRBV7-3
j_call: TRBJ2-1
clone_size: once
d_call: TRBD1
cdr3_aa: CASSLQGASDEQFF
cdr3_nt: TGTGCCAGCAGCTTACAGGGGGCGTCCGATGAGCAGTTCTTC

v_call: TRBV10-3
j_call: TRBJ2-5
clone_size: once
d_call: .
cdr3_aa: CAISEPGQRETQYF
cdr3_nt: TGTGCCATCAGTGAGCCTGGACAGCGGGAGACCCAGTACTTC

v_call: TRBV7-3
j_call: TRBJ2-1
clone_size: once
d_call: TRBD2
cdr3_aa: CASSSQAGNSYNEQFF
cdr3_nt: TGTGCCAGCAGCTCTCAAGCGGGGAACTCCTACAATGAGCAGTTCTTC

v_call: TRBV5-1
j_call: TRBJ2-1
clone_size: .
d_call: TRBD1
cdr3_aa: CASSWGQGNEQFF
cdr3_nt: TGCGCCAGCAGCTGGGGACAGGGGAATGAGCAGTTCTTC

v_call: TRBV9
j_call: TRBJ2-1
clone_size: .
d_call: .
cdr3_aa: CASSVEGRGPYNEQFF
cdr3_nt: TGTGCCAGCAGCGTAGAGGGGCGAGGTCCCTACAATGAGCAGTTCTTC

v_call: TRBV9
j_call: TRBJ2-1
clone_size: .
d_call: .
cdr3_aa: CASSHTGSEQFF
cdr3_nt: TGTGCCAGCAGCCATACAGGGAGTGAGCAGTTCTTC

v_call: TRBV7-5
j_call: TRBJ1-1
clone_size: .
d_call: .
cdr3_aa: CARRGRGLTNTEAFF
cdr3_nt: TGTGCCAGAAGGGGCAGGGGATTGACAAACACTGAAGCTTTCTTT

v_call: TRBV28
j_call: TRBJ2-1
clone_size: .
d_call: .
cdr3_aa: CASSRGPSGDLWAYNEQFF
cdr3_nt: TGTGCCAGCAGTCGAGGGCCTAGTGGAGACCTATGGGCCTACAATGAGCAGTTCTTC

v_call: TRBV18
j_call: TRBJ1-1
clone_size: .
d_call: .
cdr3_aa: CASSPLPGRMNTEAFF
cdr3_nt: TGTGCCAGCTCACCGTTGCCGGGACGGATGAACACTGAAGCTTTCTTT

v_call: TRBV5-8
j_call: TRBJ1-6
clone_size: .
d_call: TRBD1
cdr3_aa: CASSRGPRYNSPLHF
cdr3_nt: TGTGCCAGCAGCAGGGGGCCCCGTTATAATTCACCCCTCCACTTT